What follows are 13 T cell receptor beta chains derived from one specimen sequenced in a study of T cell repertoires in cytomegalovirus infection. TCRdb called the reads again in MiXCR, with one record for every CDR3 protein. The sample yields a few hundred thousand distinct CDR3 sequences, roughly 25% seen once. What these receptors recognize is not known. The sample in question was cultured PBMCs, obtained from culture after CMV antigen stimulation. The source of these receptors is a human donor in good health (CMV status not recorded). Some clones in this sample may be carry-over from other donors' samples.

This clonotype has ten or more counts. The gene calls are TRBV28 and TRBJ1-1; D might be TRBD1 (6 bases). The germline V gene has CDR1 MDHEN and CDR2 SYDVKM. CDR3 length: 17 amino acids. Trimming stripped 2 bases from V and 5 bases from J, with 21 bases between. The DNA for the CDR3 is TGTGCCAGCAGTTTACCCCGCGGGGGGCCCAGTGGGACTGAAGCTTTCTTT. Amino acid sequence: CASSLPRGGPSGTEAFF.

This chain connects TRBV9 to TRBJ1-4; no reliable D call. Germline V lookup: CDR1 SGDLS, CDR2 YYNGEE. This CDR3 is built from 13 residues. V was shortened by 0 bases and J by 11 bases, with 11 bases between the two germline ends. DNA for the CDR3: TGTGCCAGCAGCGTAGGGGGAGCGGGGAAACTGTTTTTT. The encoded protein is CASSVGGAGKLFF.

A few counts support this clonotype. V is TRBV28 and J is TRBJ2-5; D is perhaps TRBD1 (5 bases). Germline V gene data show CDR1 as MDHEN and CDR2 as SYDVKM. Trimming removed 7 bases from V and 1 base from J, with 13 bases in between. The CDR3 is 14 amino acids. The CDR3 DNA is TGTGCCAGCACCCCTTGGACAACCCAAGAGACCCAGTACTTC. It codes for CASTPWTTQETQYF.

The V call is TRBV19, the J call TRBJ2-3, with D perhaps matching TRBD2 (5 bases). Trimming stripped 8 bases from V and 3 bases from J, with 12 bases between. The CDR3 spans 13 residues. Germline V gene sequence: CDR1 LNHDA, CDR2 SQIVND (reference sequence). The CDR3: CASEDLGTDTQYF. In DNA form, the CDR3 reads TGTGCCAGTGAGGACTTGGGTACAGATACGCAGTATTTT.

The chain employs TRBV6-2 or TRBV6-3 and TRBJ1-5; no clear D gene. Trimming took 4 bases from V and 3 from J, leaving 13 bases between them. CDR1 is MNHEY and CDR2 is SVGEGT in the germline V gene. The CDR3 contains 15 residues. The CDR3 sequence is CASSSFEKFNQPQHF. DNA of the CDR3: TGTGCCAGCAGTTCCTTCGAGAAGTTCAATCAGCCCCAGCATTTT.

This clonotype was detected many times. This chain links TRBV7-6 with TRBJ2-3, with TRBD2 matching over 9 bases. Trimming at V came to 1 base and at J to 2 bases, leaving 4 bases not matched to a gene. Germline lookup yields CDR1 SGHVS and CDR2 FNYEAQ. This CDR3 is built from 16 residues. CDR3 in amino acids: CASSLVAGDYTDTQYF. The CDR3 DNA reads TGTGCCAGCAGCTTAGTAGCGGGAGACTACACAGATACGCAGTATTTT. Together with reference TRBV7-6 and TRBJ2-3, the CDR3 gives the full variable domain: GAGVSQSPRYKVTKRGQDVALRCDPISGHVSLYWYRQALGQGPEFLTYFNYEAQQDKSGLPNDRFSAERPEGSISTLTIQRTEQRDSAMYRCASSLVAGDYTDTQYFGPGTRLTVL.

CDR3 bases: TGTGCCAGCAGTTACTCCGGGGCCGAGCAGTTCTTC. This codes for CASSYSGAEQFF. This rearrangement joins TRBV6-5 to TRBJ2-1; either TRBD1 or TRBD2 may fit D (5 bases each). V lost 0 bases and J lost 10, with 7 bases in between. Per germline, CDR1 MNHEY and CDR2 SVGAGI. This CDR3 comprises 12 residues.

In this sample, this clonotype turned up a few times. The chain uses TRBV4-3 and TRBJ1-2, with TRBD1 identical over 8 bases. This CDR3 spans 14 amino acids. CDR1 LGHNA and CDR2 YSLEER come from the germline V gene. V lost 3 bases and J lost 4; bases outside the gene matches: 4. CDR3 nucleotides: TGCGCCAGCAGCCATAGACAGGGGAGCTATGGCTACACCTTC. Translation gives CASSHRQGSYGYTF.

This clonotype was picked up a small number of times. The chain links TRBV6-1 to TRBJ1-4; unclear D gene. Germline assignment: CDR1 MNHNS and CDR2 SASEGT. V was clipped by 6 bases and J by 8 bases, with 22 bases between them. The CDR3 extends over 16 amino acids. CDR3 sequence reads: CASSPVPEWTPEKLFF. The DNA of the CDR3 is TGTGCCAGCAGCCCCGTGCCGGAGTGGACCCCAGAAAAACTGTTTTTT.

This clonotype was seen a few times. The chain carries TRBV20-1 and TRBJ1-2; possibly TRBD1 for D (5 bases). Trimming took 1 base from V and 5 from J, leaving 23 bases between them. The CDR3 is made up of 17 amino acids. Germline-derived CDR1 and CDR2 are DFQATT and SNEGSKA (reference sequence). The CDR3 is CSARGFYGGDYEYGYTF. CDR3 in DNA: TGCAGTGCTAGAGGCTTTTACGGGGGGGATTATGAGTATGGCTACACCTTC.

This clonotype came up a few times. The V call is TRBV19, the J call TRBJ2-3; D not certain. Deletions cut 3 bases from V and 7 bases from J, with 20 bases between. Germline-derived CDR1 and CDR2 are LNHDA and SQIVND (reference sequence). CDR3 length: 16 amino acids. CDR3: CASSISATANRNTQYF. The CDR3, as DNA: TGTGCCAGTAGTATTTCGGCCACCGCGAACCGAAATACGCAGTATTTT.

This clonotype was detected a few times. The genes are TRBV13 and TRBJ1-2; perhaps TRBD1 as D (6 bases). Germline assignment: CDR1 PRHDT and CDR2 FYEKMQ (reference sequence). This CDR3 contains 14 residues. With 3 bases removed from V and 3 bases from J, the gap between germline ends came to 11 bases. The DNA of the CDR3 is TGTGCCAGCAGCTTTTCGGGGGGCGACTATGGCTACACCTTC. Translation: CASSFSGGDYGYTF.

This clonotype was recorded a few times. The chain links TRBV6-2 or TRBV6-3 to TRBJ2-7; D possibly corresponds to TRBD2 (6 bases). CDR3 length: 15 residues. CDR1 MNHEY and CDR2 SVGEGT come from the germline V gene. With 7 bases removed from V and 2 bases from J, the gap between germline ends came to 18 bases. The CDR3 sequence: CASNHGTAAAYEQYV. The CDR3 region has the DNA TGTGCCAGCAATCACGGGACTGCGGCGGCCTACGAGCAGTACGTC.